Following are 25 T cell receptor beta chains from one sample sequenced in a study of cytomegalovirus exposure and HLA in healthy donors. The PCR employed 60 Vbeta primers together with 13 Jbeta primers. Sequencing used immunoSEQ multiplex PCR; TCRdb keeps in-frame clones, though not all of them. This table has roughly 200,000 clones, roughly 74% appearing once. Material: PBMCs. The receptors shown here come from a woman aged 25 to 45 in good health and CMV-seronegative.

This clone was recorded only once. The chain carries TRBV19 and TRBJ2-5; 8 bases are shared with TRBD1. The better agreement between TRBJ2-7 and the DNA end casts doubt on the J call. Germline V gives CDR1 LNHDA, CDR2 SQIVND (reference sequence). There are 13 residues in the CDR3. CDR3 residues: CASSIGQGYEQYF. The CDR3 coding sequence is TGTGCCAGTAGTATTGGACAGGGTTACGAGCAGTACTTC.

This clone was counted between two and nine times. The chain uses TRBV6-1 and TRBJ2-3; TRBD2 agrees at 11 bases. Germline V CDR1 and CDR2: MNHNS, SASEGT. CDR3 size: 15 residues. With 6 bases clipped from V and 2 bases from J, the junction kept 4 bases outside the gene matches. CDR3 bases: TGTGCCAGCAGGGGACTAGCGGAACCCACAGATACGCAGTATTTT. Translating it yields CASRGLAEPTDTQYF.

This clone was counted a single time. The chain joins TRBV28 to TRBJ2-2; D perhaps matches TRBD2 (5 bases). CDR3 size: 15 residues. Looked up from germline, CDR1 is MDHEN and CDR2 is SYDVKM. V was cut by 3 bases and J by 3 bases, with 11 bases left in between. CDR3 in DNA: TGTGCCAGCAGTTTTTTGGGAGCGGACACCGGGGAGCTGTTTTTT. It translates to CASSFLGADTGELFF. The variable domain in full, with the rest retrieved from reference TRBV28 and TRBJ2-2, is DVKVTQSSRYLVKRTGEKVFLECVQDMDHENMFWYRQDPGLGLRLIYFSYDVKMKEKGDIPEGYSVSREKKERFSLILESASTNQTSMYLCASSFLGADTGELFFGEGSRLTVL.

The chain employs TRBV5-4 and TRBJ2-2; the D is unclear. Germline loops: CDR1 SGHNT, CDR2 YYREEE (reference sequence). This CDR3 comprises 12 residues. Trimming took 3 bases from V and 2 from J, leaving 2 bases between them. DNA of the CDR3: TGTGCCAGCAGCTCTAACACCGGGGAGCTGTTTTTT. Its translation is CASSSNTGELFF.

This clone showed up just a few times. The gene calls are TRBV5-1 and TRBJ1-1; 9 nucleotides line up with TRBD1. The J segment lost 0 bases and the V segment lost 5 bases, leaving 5 bases of the junction unmatched. The germline V gene encodes CDR1 SGHRS and CDR2 YFSETQ. The CDR3 has 15 amino acids. CDR3 sequence (DNA): TGCGCCAGCAGGGTCGGGACAGGGCTGAACACTGAAGCTTTCTTT. Translating it yields CASRVGTGLNTEAFF. Looking up the rest from reference TRBV5-1 and TRBJ1-1 gives the full variable domain: KAGVTQTPRYLIKTRGQQVTLSCSPISGHRSVSWYQQTPGQGLQFLFEYFSETQRNKGNFPGRFSGRQFSNSRSEMNVSTLELGDSALYLCASRVGTGLNTEAFFGQGTRLTVV.

The rearrangement links TRBV15 to TRBJ2-2, with 7 nucleotides matching TRBD1. This CDR3 comprises 13 residues. CDR1 and CDR2 from the germline V gene are LNHNV and YYDKDF (reference sequence). Losses at the gene ends were 4 bases for V and 8 bases for J; bases not matched to a gene: 4. The CDR3 region has the DNA TGTGCCACCAGCAACAGGGGTTCAGGGGAGCTGTTTTTT. Its protein is CATSNRGSGELFF.

The chain employs TRBV7-2 and TRBJ2-7, with 9 nucleotides matching TRBD2. This CDR3 comprises 15 residues. The junction had 7 bases not matched to a gene; V was cut back by 0 bases and J by 7 bases. Germline V gives CDR1 SGHTA, CDR2 FQGNSA. CDR3 in DNA: TGTGCCAGCAGCTTAGCGGGTAGCGGGAGTGATGAGCAGTACTTC. This translates into CASSLAGSGSDEQYF.

The V gene is TRBV7-8, the J gene TRBJ2-5; D not certain. The DNA end favors TRBJ2-7, so the J call may be wrong. The CDR3 spans 15 residues. CDR1 and CDR2 from the germline V gene are SGHVS and FQNEAQ. Here the CDR3 DNA reads TGTGCCAGCAGCTTAAGTCCGGGTAGATCCTACGAGCAGTACTTC. This codes for CASSLSPGRSYEQYF.

This clone showed up just a few times. The chain is built from TRBV28 and TRBJ1-5, with a tentative D call TRBD1 (5 bases). Germline CDR1 and CDR2: MDHEN and SYDVKM. The CDR3 is 17 amino acids. Trimming left V 4 bases short and J 1 base short, with 17 bases between. CDR3 in DNA: TGTGCCAGCAGTTCACCCCAACAGGCATGGAGCAATCAGCCCCAGCATTTT. Translated, it gives CASSSPQQAWSNQPQHF.

The V call is TRBV4-1, the J call TRBJ2-5, with D unresolved. This CDR3 comprises 13 residues. The V gene's germline CDR1 is MGHRA and CDR2 YSYEKL. V gave up 4 bases and J gave up 4 bases, with 10 bases separating them. CDR3 bases: TGCGCCAGCAGCCTCGCGTGGGCAGAGACCCAGTACTTC. It translates to CASSLAWAETQYF.

This chain connects TRBV19 to TRBJ1-3; weak D call: TRBD1 (6 bases). This CDR3 has 14 amino acids. Germline CDR1 reads LNHDA; CDR2 reads SQIVND (reference sequence). Trimming took off 9 bases at V and 5 bases at J, with 17 bases between the two ends. CDR3 region: CASSETGVRNTIYF. The CDR3 nucleotides read TGTGCCAGCAGTGAGACAGGAGTCCGAAACACCATATATTTT.

The chain carries TRBV7-3 and TRBJ2-1; 9 bases map to TRBD1. The germline V gene has CDR1 SGHTA and CDR2 FQGTGA. This CDR3 is built from 15 residues. J gave up 3 bases and V 5 bases, and 5 bases lay outside the gene matches. The CDR3 loop reads CASSAGTGLYNEQFF. CDR3 bases: TGTGCCAGCAGCGCCGGGACAGGGCTCTACAATGAGCAGTTCTTC.

This rearrangement joins TRBV6-5 to TRBJ1-1, with D possibly TRBD1 on 6 matching bases. Germline V gene sequence: CDR1 MNHEY, CDR2 SVGAGI. The CDR3 is 15 amino acids. Trimming took off 1 base at V and 0 bases at J, with 9 bases between the two ends. CDR3 residues: CASSYYRTVNTEAFF. For the CDR3, the DNA is TGTGCCAGCAGTTACTACCGGACAGTGAACACTGAAGCTTTCTTT.

V gene TRBV18 combines with J gene TRBJ2-7; the match to TRBD2 covers 14 bases. Looked up from germline, CDR1 is KGHSH and CDR2 is LQKENI. The junction had 4 bases not matched to a gene; V was cut back by 2 bases and J by 4 bases. CDR3 size: 16 residues. The CDR3 loop is CASSPGTSGRRYEQYF. CDR3 DNA: TGTGCCAGCTCACCAGGGACTAGCGGGAGACGGTACGAGCAGTACTTC.

V gene TRBV7-3 combines with J gene TRBJ2-1; 10 bases fit TRBD2. V was clipped by 2 bases and J by 5 bases; unmatched bases: 6. This CDR3 spans 16 amino acids. The V gene's germline CDR1 is SGHTA and CDR2 FQGTGA. DNA of the CDR3: TGTGCCAGCAGCTTATCCACTAGCGGGATGAACAATGAGCAGTTCTTC. Residues: CASSLSTSGMNNEQFF.

The chain uses TRBV19 and TRBJ2-1; possible D gene TRBD2, 5 bases. The CDR3 has 13 amino acids. Trimming cost V 0 bases and J 7 bases, with 7 bases left between them. The V gene's germline CDR1 is LNHDA and CDR2 SQIVND (reference sequence). The CDR3: CASSIDSVNEQFF. CDR3 bases: TGTGCCAGTAGTATAGATAGCGTGAATGAGCAGTTCTTC.

The chain combines TRBV5-6 with TRBJ2-2, with D unresolved. Germline assignment: CDR1 SGHDT and CDR2 YYEEEE. The V and J ends lost 2 bases and 4 bases respectively, with 9 bases between them. There are 14 residues in the CDR3. Written as DNA, the CDR3 is TGTGCCAGCAGCTTATACAAATTCACCGGGGAGCTGTTTTTT. The encoded protein is CASSLYKFTGELFF.

This chain joins TRBV18 and TRBJ1-2; D ambiguous. Germline V CDR1 and CDR2: KGHSH, LQKENI. V was pared by 3 bases and J by 0 bases, with 5 bases between. CDR3 length: 13 residues. DNA of the CDR3: TGTGCCAGCTCACCGGACTCTAACTATGGCTACACCTTC. Translating it yields CASSPDSNYGYTF.

This clone came up once. Written as DNA, the CDR3 is TGTGCCAGCAGCTACAGGGGTTACCAGTACTTC. Protein product: CASSYRGYQYF. J is TRBJ2-7 and V is TRBV11-1; the match to TRBD1 covers 7 bases. This CDR3 is built from 11 residues. Trimming at V came to 4 bases and at J to 10 bases, leaving 4 bases not matched to a gene. CDR1 and CDR2 (germline): SGHAT, FQDESV (reference sequence).

V usage is TRBV4-2 and J usage is TRBJ2-1, with 12 bases lining up with TRBD2. Germline V lookup: CDR1 LGHNA, CDR2 YNFKEQ. Unmatched junction bases numbered 11, after V lost 0 bases and J lost 8 bases. The CDR3 covers 18 residues. CDR3 region: CASSQDRRLAGAGYEQFF. CDR3 nucleotides: TGTGCCAGCAGCCAAGATCGGAGACTAGCGGGGGCGGGCTATGAGCAGTTCTTC.

This rearrangement joins TRBV4-1 to TRBJ2-7, with TRBD2 as a possible D gene (6 bases). Between the trimmed V and J ends, which lost 4 bases and 4 bases, there was a span of 11 bases. Germline values: CDR1 MGHRA, CDR2 YSYEKL. This CDR3 spans 13 amino acids. CDR3 bases: TGCGCCAGCAGCCTAATACGGGGGTACGAGCAGTACTTC. Protein: CASSLIRGYEQYF.

The chain carries TRBV21-1 and TRBJ1-5. TRBV21-1 is classified as a pseudogene. The CDR3 spans 9 residues. For the CDR3, the DNA is TGTGCCAGCCCTTGTCCCCAGCATTTT. This translates into CASPCPQHF.

DNA for the CDR3: TGTGCCAGCAGTGAAGCTTCCAGGGGGCTTCAGCCCCAGCATTTT. Its protein product is CASSEASRGLQPQHF. The V call is TRBV6-1, the J call TRBJ1-5; 8 bases line up with TRBD1. Germline V CDR1 and CDR2: MNHNS, SASEGT. The CDR3 loop spans 15 amino acids. After removal of 0 bases from V and 6 bases from J, the junction contained 4 bases not matched to a gene.

The chain recombines TRBV6-4 with TRBJ1-6; 8 bases are a match to TRBD1. V shed 3 bases and J 4 bases; nucleotides not matched to a gene: 5. The CDR3 consists of 16 residues. The germline V gene has CDR1 MRHNA and CDR2 SNTAGT. CDR3 DNA sequence: TGTGCCAGCAGTGAGGCCGGGACAGGATATAATTCACCCCTCCACTTT. It yields the protein CASSEAGTGYNSPLHF.

V gene TRBV10-3 combines with J gene TRBJ1-1, with 8 positions matching TRBD1. This CDR3 contains 15 residues. J gave up 0 bases and V 6 bases, and 6 bases lay outside the gene matches. Germline V gene lookup returns CDR1 ENHRY and CDR2 SYGVKD. The CDR3 reads CAIRGQEGVNTEAFF. The CDR3 nucleotides read TGTGCCATCAGGGGACAGGAGGGGGTGAACACTGAAGCTTTCTTT.